The 7 T cell receptor beta chains reported below all come from one sample, sequenced in a study of T cells in Graves' hyperthyroidism and ophthalmopathy. The source material, RNA transcripts, was used to amplify TCR beta CDR3 regions. The TCR CDR3 first-round RT-PCR relied on the HTBI primer set. TCRdb redid the calling of the multiplex PCR reads with MiXCR, one entry per CDR3 protein. The profile shows 550,000 to 600,000 distinct CDR3 sequences, under 60% of them singletons. The sample consisted of peripheral blood or thyroid tissue (not recorded which). The receptors stem from an adult woman with Graves' disease, either hyperthyroidism or ophthalmopathy (not recorded which).

This sequence joins TRBV7-2 and TRBJ1-5; perhaps TRBD1 as D (5 bases). The germline V and J ends were trimmed by 1 base and 7 bases, with 17 bases remaining between them. CDR3 length: 16 residues. Germline loops: CDR1 SGHTA, CDR2 FQGNSA. The CDR3 region is CASSLGRTYDGQPQHF. CDR3 nucleotide sequence: TGTGCCAGCAGCTTAGGCCGGACATACGATGGGCAGCCCCAGCATTTT.

In its sample, this clonotype was seen many times. J is TRBJ1-5 and V is TRBV4-1, with a tentative D call TRBD1 (5 bases). The CDR3 has 13 residues. V was pared by 8 bases and J by 1 base, with 9 bases between. In germline, CDR1 is MGHRA, CDR2 YSYEKL. This CDR3 is CASQGESNQPQHF. Here the CDR3 DNA reads TGCGCCAGCCAAGGGGAGAGCAATCAGCCCCAGCATTTT.

This clonotype has just a few counts. The V and J genes are TRBV7-2 and TRBJ2-2; possible D gene TRBD2, 7 bases. V was clipped by 5 bases and J by 3 bases, with 10 bases between them. Germline V lookup: CDR1 SGHTA, CDR2 FQGNSA. This CDR3 has 14 amino acids. The CDR3 loop reads CASSRGGYTGELFF. In nucleotides, the CDR3 is TGTGCCAGCAGCAGGGGGGGGTACACCGGGGAGCTGTTTTTT.

The chain uses TRBV15 and TRBJ1-4, with TRBD1 matching over 7 bases. The CDR3 sequence is 15 residues long. From germline, CDR1 is LNHNV and CDR2 YYDKDF (reference sequence). After removal of 3 bases from V and 8 bases from J, the junction contained 9 bases not matched to a gene. CDR3 sequence reads: CATSSPRTGGEKLFF. The CDR3 region has the DNA TGTGCCACCAGCAGCCCCCGGACAGGAGGGGAAAAACTGTTTTTT.

This chain connects TRBV20-1 to TRBJ2-7; 7 positions agree with TRBD1. Germline-derived CDR1 and CDR2 are DFQATT and SNEGSKA (reference sequence). The CDR3 runs to 15 residues. Trimming took 6 bases from V and 0 from J; bases not matched to a gene: 11. This CDR3 reads CSANRGGRLSYEQYF. The CDR3 DNA follows: TGCAGTGCCAATAGAGGGGGCAGACTCTCCTACGAGCAGTACTTC.

In its sample, this clonotype was seen a few times. Being one base from a much bigger clone, this may be a read error. V is TRBV7-9 and J is TRBJ1-2; no reliable D call. There are 17 residues in the CDR3. The V gene lost 5 bases and the J gene lost 0 bases, with 19 bases spanning the gap. CDR1 and CDR2 (germline): SEHNR, FQNEAQ (reference sequence). The CDR3 protein is CASSLGYYELANYGYTF. In DNA form, the CDR3 reads TGTGCCAGCAGCCTGGGATATTACGAATTAGCTAACTATGGCTACACCTTC.

In its sample, this clonotype was seen many times. The V and J genes are TRBV12-3 or TRBV12-4 and TRBJ1-1; D possibly corresponds to TRBD1 (6 bases). The CDR3 totals 14 residues. Trimming cost V 4 bases and J 5 bases, with 14 bases left between them. CDR3 nucleotide sequence: TGTGCCAGCAGTTGGGGGGGGCTCGGGACTGAAGCTTTCTTT. Amino acids: CASSWGGLGTEAFF.